The 22 T cell receptor beta chains listed next were all sequenced from one sample in a study of blood T cell repertoires in COVID-19. Assay used: immunoSEQ multiplex PCR; TCRdb lists only in-frame clones, some missing. This sample has around 250,000 clones, with around four fifths found just once. The material sequenced was peripheral blood. These receptors were obtained from a man aged 25-45 years who had recovered from COVID-19.

The V call is TRBV10-2, the J call TRBJ2-2, with 13 bases identical to TRBD2. The germline CDR1 and CDR2 sequences are WSHSY and SAAADI. The length of the CDR3 is 17 residues. V shed 8 bases and J 6 bases; nucleotides not matched to a gene: 12. The chain's CDR3 is CASDLLAGGKAAGELFF. The CDR3 bases are TGCGCCAGCGACCTACTAGCGGGGGGGAAGGCCGCCGGGGAGCTGTTTTTT.

J is TRBJ1-2 and V is TRBV4-1; 8 bases map to TRBD1. The CDR3 is 15 residues long. CDR1 and CDR2 from the germline V gene are MGHRA and YSYEKL. With V trimmed by 1 base and J by 8 bases, 9 bases remained unmatched. The CDR3 here is CASSQGQGKGEGYTF. In nucleotides, the CDR3 is TGCGCCAGCAGCCAAGGACAGGGGAAGGGGGAAGGCTACACCTTC.

The rearrangement links TRBV5-1 to TRBJ2-2; maybe TRBD1 (6 bases). Between the trimmed V and J ends, which lost 4 bases and 7 bases, there was a span of 20 bases. The CDR3 is 16 amino acids. Germline-derived CDR1 and CDR2 are SGHRS and YFSETQ. The CDR3 sequence: CASSPAGTRGVGELFF. The CDR3, as DNA: TGCGCCAGCAGCCCCGCCGGGACACGGGGTGTCGGGGAGCTGTTTTTT.

The V and J genes are TRBV9 and TRBJ2-5, with 8 bases that match TRBD2. Germline CDR1 is SGDLS and CDR2 is YYNGEE. Trimming cost V 0 bases and J 6 bases; bases outside gene matches: 7. There are 15 residues in the CDR3. The CDR3, as DNA: TGTGCCAGCAGCGTAGGTAGCGGGGACACTAAGACCCAGTACTTC. This sequence encodes CASSVGSGDTKTQYF. The variable domain in full, with the rest retrieved from reference TRBV9 and TRBJ2-5, is DSGVTQTPKHLITATGQRVTLRCSPRSGDLSVYWYQQSLDQGLQFLIQYYNGEERAKGNILERFSAQQFPDLHSELNLSSLELGDSALYFCASSVGSGDTKTQYFGPGTRLLVL.

This chain connects TRBV25-1 to TRBJ2-6; D is possibly TRBD1 (6 bases). CDR1 and CDR2 from the germline V gene are MGHDK and SYGVNS. Trimming took off 3 bases at V and 4 bases at J, with 10 bases between the two ends. CDR3 length: 15 amino acids. The CDR3 DNA sequence: TGTGCCAGCAGTGATACAGGGTCCGGGGCCAACGTCCTGACTTTC. Translated, it gives CASSDTGSGANVLTF.

The chain recombines TRBV4-2 with TRBJ1-2, with D possibly being TRBD1 (6 bases). The CDR3 covers 15 residues. V gave up 8 bases and J gave up 8 bases, with 24 bases separating them. Germline lookup yields CDR1 LGHNA and CDR2 YNFKEQ. CDR3 in DNA: TGTGCCAGCTCGACGAGTGGGGGGGCCCCGCGGGGCTACACCTTC. This translates into CASSTSGGAPRGYTF.

The rearrangement uses TRBV7-2 and TRBJ2-5, with 7 bases fitting TRBD2. Unmatched junction bases numbered 7, after V lost 2 bases and J lost 4 bases. This CDR3 spans 15 amino acids. Per the germline V gene, CDR1 is SGHTA and CDR2 is FQGNSA. The CDR3 DNA reads as TGTGCCAGCAGCTTAAGACTAGCTGGGGCAGAGACCCAGTACTTC. It translates to CASSLRLAGAETQYF.

Turning to this clone: One junction end disagrees with the germline gene, perhaps due to a read error. V is TRBV7-9 and J is TRBJ2-1; 9 bases line up with TRBD2. The CDR3 sequence is 17 residues long. Germline V gene lookup returns CDR1 SEHNR and CDR2 FQNEAQ (reference sequence). The CDR3 here is CASRFPGPGATAGGKFF. The CDR3 DNA is TGCGCCAGCCGCTTCCCCGGCCCGGGGGCAACGGCGGGGGGGAAGTTCTTC.

The rearrangement links TRBV9 to TRBJ2-7, with TRBD2 matching 8 bases. With V trimmed by 4 bases and J by 0 bases, 9 bases remained unmatched. CDR1 and CDR2 from the germline V gene are SGDLS and YYNGEE. The CDR3 totals 16 residues. The CDR3 loop is CASSPETGGVSYEQYF. CDR3 in DNA: TGTGCCAGCAGCCCTGAGACGGGGGGGGTCTCCTACGAGCAGTACTTC.

This clone was detected only once. The chain employs TRBV10-1 and TRBJ1-5; D is possibly TRBD1 (5 bases). V gave up 4 bases and J gave up 0 bases, with 25 bases separating them. Germline CDR1 and CDR2: WNHNN and SYGVQD (reference sequence). CDR3 length: 20 amino acids. In nucleotides, the CDR3 is TGCGCCAGCAGTGGGGAGGGGTTAGGTACCCGGGGAAATAGCAATCAGCCCCAGCATTTT. Protein: CASSGEGLGTRGNSNQPQHF.

The chain recombines TRBV2 with TRBJ2-5; 9 bases agree with TRBD2. After removal of 3 bases from V and 4 bases from J, the junction contained 6 bases not matched to a gene. Looked up from germline, CDR1 is SNHLY and CDR2 is FYNNEI. CDR3 size: 15 residues. The CDR3 bases are TGTGCCAGCAGTGATCCCCTAGCGGGGAGAGAGACCCAGTACTTC. This codes for CASSDPLAGRETQYF.

This chain links TRBV19 with TRBJ2-7; the D is unclear. V was pared by 4 bases and J by 3 bases, with 10 bases between. Germline values: CDR1 LNHDA, CDR2 SQIVND (reference sequence). This CDR3 has 13 amino acids. DNA for the CDR3: TGTGCCAGTAGTACTTACGGGTTCTACGAGCAGTACTTC. Its protein product is CASSTYGFYEQYF.

The V gene is TRBV2, the J gene TRBJ2-5, with a tentative D call TRBD2 (7 bases). The CDR3 runs to 15 residues. The V gene lost 7 bases and the J gene lost 0 bases, with 15 bases spanning the gap. Germline loops: CDR1 SNHLY, CDR2 FYNNEI. CDR3 nucleotide sequence: TGTGCCAGCACTGGCGGGGGCAAAAACCAAGAGACCCAGTACTTC. Translation: CASTGGGKNQETQYF.

V and J are TRBV6-5 and TRBJ2-1, with D maybe TRBD2 (5 bases). This CDR3 spans 15 amino acids. The V end lost 7 bases, the J end lost 9 bases, and 22 bases lay between the germline ends. CDR1 is MNHEY and CDR2 is SVGAGI in the germline V gene. For the CDR3, the DNA is TGTGCCAGCACCCTCGATCCCGGAGGAGCCAGTGAGCAGTTCTTC. As protein: CASTLDPGGASEQFF.

This chain links TRBV5-4 with TRBJ1-3, with 7 bases aligning to TRBD1. The V gene's germline CDR1 is SGHNT and CDR2 YYREEE (reference sequence). The length of the CDR3 is 16 residues. V dropped 0 bases and J dropped 0; count of bases not matched to a gene: 3. CDR3 bases: TGTGCCAGCAGCTTGGGGACAGGACTCTCTGGAAACACCATATATTTT. Its translation: CASSLGTGLSGNTIYF.

This rearrangement joins TRBV10-3 to TRBJ2-6, with a possible D match to TRBD2 (7 bases). CDR1 and CDR2 (germline): ENHRY, SYGVKD. The CDR3 has 18 residues. Trimming took off 2 bases at V and 1 base at J, with 15 bases between the two ends. The CDR3 bases are TGTGCCATCAGTGAGGGTGGCAGGGGAGGGTCTGGGGCCAACGTCCTGACTTTC. As protein: CAISEGGRGGSGANVLTF.

This chain links TRBV5-1 with TRBJ1-4; maybe TRBD1 (5 bases). Trimming stripped 5 bases from V and 5 bases from J, with 13 bases between. Germline V gives CDR1 SGHRS, CDR2 YFSETQ. This CDR3 has 14 residues. For the CDR3, the DNA is TGCGCCAGCAGTATTCAGGGCTTAAATGAAAAACTGTTTTTT. As protein: CASSIQGLNEKLFF.

This clone was seen a handful of times. The genes are TRBV9 and TRBJ2-1, with D perhaps matching TRBD2 (6 bases). Germline V lookup: CDR1 SGDLS, CDR2 YYNGEE. Between the trimmed V and J ends, which lost 4 bases and 2 bases, there was a span of 16 bases. The CDR3 sequence is 16 residues long. The CDR3 region has the DNA TGTGCCAGCAGCTCCCCCACGGAGGGACCCTACAATGAGCAGTTCTTC. The encoded protein is CASSSPTEGPYNEQFF. The whole variable domain, filled in from reference TRBV9 and TRBJ2-1, reads DSGVTQTPKHLITATGQRVTLRCSPRSGDLSVYWYQQSLDQGLQFLIQYYNGEERAKGNILERFSAQQFPDLHSELNLSSLELGDSALYFCASSSPTEGPYNEQFFGPGTRLTVL.

This clone was seen more than once but under ten times. The gene calls are TRBV2 and TRBJ1-2; 7 nucleotides align to TRBD1. The CDR3 is 14 residues long. The V gene's germline CDR1 is SNHLY and CDR2 FYNNEI. V trimming: 8 bases; J trimming: 5 bases; junction bases outside the gene matches: 11. The CDR3 here is CASLQGPQEYGYTF. CDR3 in DNA: TGTGCCAGCCTACAGGGGCCCCAGGAGTATGGCTACACCTTC. Using reference TRBV2 and TRBJ1-2 for the parts outside the CDR3, the full variable domain is EPEVTQTPSHQVTQMGQEVILRCVPISNHLYFYWYRQILGQKVEFLVSFYNNEISEKSEIFDDQFSVERPDGSNFTLKIRSTKLEDSAMYFCASLQGPQEYGYTFGSGTRLTVV.

The V gene is TRBV6-5, the J gene TRBJ1-2; D call uncertain. The germline gives CDR1 MNHEY, CDR2 SVGAGI. The CDR3 has 12 amino acids. The ends were cut back, 10 bases at V and 4 bases at J, with 13 bases in the middle. This CDR3 is CATSRGAYGYTF. The CDR3 bases are TGTGCCACCAGCCGGGGTGCCTATGGCTACACCTTC.

The chain recombines TRBV7-6 with TRBJ2-7; tentatively, D is TRBD2 (5 bases). This CDR3 spans 16 amino acids. Germline lookup yields CDR1 SGHVS and CDR2 FNYEAQ. Trimming removed 5 bases at V and 0 bases at J, with 17 bases between. This CDR3 is CASSQTPGSSSYEQYF. The CDR3 DNA follows: TGTGCCAGCAGCCAAACACCGGGAAGCAGCTCCTACGAGCAGTACTTC.

The rearrangement links TRBV7-9 to TRBJ2-1; possibly TRBD2 for D (5 bases). The CDR3 covers 15 residues. V was cut by 4 bases and J by 8 bases, with 18 bases left in between. Germline V gene data show CDR1 as SEHNR and CDR2 as FQNEAQ (reference sequence). CDR3 coding DNA: TGTGCCAGCAGCTCCTGGATCGCCGAGAGGGATGAGCAGTTCTTC. Translation: CASSSWIAERDEQFF.